The rows below give T cell receptor beta chains drawn from one sample of a study of blood T cell repertoires in COVID-19. Sequencing used immunoSEQ multiplex PCR; TCRdb keeps in-frame clones, though not all of them. The table lists roughly 230,000 clones, roughly 84% of them singletons, with about 3% in the top ten. Input material: PBMCs or T cells enriched from blood (not recorded which). The receptors come from a man in his fifties who had recovered from COVID-19. Both conserved end residues are part of each CDR3. A D gene is named only where the DNA matches it firmly. Expanded clones are given a class, and other clones once, few, many or no size at all.

D | J | size | V | DNA | CDR3
TRBD1 | TRBJ2-7 | - | TRBV6-1 | TGTGCCAGCAGTGAACGACAGGGCGAGCAGTACTTC | CASSERQGEQYF
TRBD1 | TRBJ1-2 | - | TRBV5-1 | TGCGCCAGCAGCTCTGGGACAGCTGCCTATGGCTACACCTTC | CASSSGTAAYGYTF
- | TRBJ2-3 | - | TRBV18 | TGTGCCAGCTCGACAGTCACAGATACGCAGTATTTT | CASSTVTDTQYF
TRBD1 | TRBJ2-2 | - | TRBV5-1 | TGCGCCAGCAGCTTCCCAGGGGGCGTTTTTAGCACCGGGGAGCTGTTTTTT | CASSFPGGVFSTGELFF
- | TRBJ1-4 | - | TRBV2 | TGTGCCAGCAGTATAAATGAAAAACTGTTTTTT | CASSINEKLFF
TRBD1 | TRBJ2-7 | - | TRBV11-2 | TGTGCCAGCAACTTCCGACAGGGGGCTTACGAGCAGTACTTC | CASNFRQGAYEQYF
- | TRBJ2-6 | - | TRBV11-2 | TGTGCCAGCAGCTTAGCTCTCTCTGGGGCCAACGTCCTGACTTTC | CASSLALSGANVLTF
TRBD1 | TRBJ1-5 | - | TRBV30 | TGTGCCTTGAGACAGGGGGTAAATCAGCCCCAGCATTTT | CALRQGVNQPQHF
- | TRBJ2-7 | - | TRBV5-4 | TGTGCCAGCAGCTCCTTCTACGAGCAGTACTTC | CASSSFYEQYF
- | TRBJ1-2 | few | TRBV28 | TGTGCCAGCATGGGGGCCGCTAACTATGGCTACACCTTC | CASMGAANYGYTF
- | TRBJ1-5 | - | TRBV30 | TGTGCCTGGAATACCCGGAGCAATCAGCCCCAGCATTTT | CAWNTRSNQPQHF
TRBD1 | TRBJ2-7 | - | TRBV7-3 | TGTGCCAGCAGCCCTACAGGGGGCTACGAGCAGTACTTC | CASSPTGGYEQYF
TRBD2 | TRBJ2-5 | - | TRBV5-1 | TGCGCCAGCAGCTTGGGGACTAGCGGGTTAAGCTGGACCCAGTACTTC | CASSLGTSGLSWTQYF
- | TRBJ1-2 | - | TRBV11-2 | TGTGCCAGCAGCTTACTAGACCACTATGGCTACACCTTC | CASSLLDHYGYTF
TRBD1 | TRBJ1-4 | once | TRBV24-1 | TGTGCCATTCCTAACAGGGGTCCCCCTTTAACTAATGAAAAACTGTTTTTT | CAIPNRGPPLTNEKLFF
- | TRBJ2-7 | - | TRBV3-1/TRBV3-2 | TGTGCCAGCAGCCAAGTTACAGGCTCCTACGAGCAGTACTTC | CASSQVTGSYEQYF
TRBD2 | TRBJ2-1 | - | TRBV19 | TGTGCCAGTAGTATAGTAGGGCCTCTAGCGGGAGGTAGGGGTGAGCAGTTCTTC | CASSIVGPLAGGRGEQFF
TRBD1 | TRBJ1-2 | - | TRBV7-8 | TGTGCCAGCAGCTTTGCAGGGGGCAGGGATGGCTACACCTTC | CASSFAGGRDGYTF
- | TRBJ2-5 | - | TRBV5-4 | TGTGCCAGCAGCTTGCCCCAGGTCCAAGAGACCCAGTACTTC | CASSLPQVQETQYF
- | TRBJ2-2 | - | TRBV4-1 | TGCGCCAGCAGCCATGCCGCGCCCGGGGAGCTGTTTTTT | CASSHAAPGELFF
- | TRBJ1-1 | once | TRBV7-7 | TGTGCTAGCAGCTCAGGGATCGGAGCTGAAGCTTTCTTT | CASSSGIGAEAFF
TRBD1 | TRBJ2-2 | - | TRBV18 | TGTGCCAGCTCACCAAAGGTTGGGACAGGGGGCGCCGGGGACACCGGGGAGCTGTTTTTT | CASSPKVGTGGAGDTGELFF
TRBD2 | TRBJ2-2 | - | TRBV27 | TGTGCCAGCAGTCCCATTTGGCGGGGGGGGTTCGGGGAGCTGTTTTTT | CASSPIWRGGFGELFF
TRBD2 | TRBJ2-7 | - | TRBV6-2/TRBV6-3 | TGTGCCAGCAGTTACTCGACTAGCGGGAGGGAGGACAACGAGCAGTACTTC | CASSYSTSGREDNEQYF
TRBD1 | TRBJ2-3 | few | TRBV24-1 | TGTGCCACCAGTGACTACAGGGGAATGGATACGCAGTATTTT | CATSDYRGMDTQYF
TRBD2 | TRBJ2-5 | - | TRBV6-1 | TGTGCCAGCAGTGAAATTCGCTCGGGACTAGCGGGAGGGCAAAGGGAGACCCAGTACTTC | CASSEIRSGLAGGQRETQYF
- | TRBJ1-4 | few | TRBV10-3 | TGTGCCATCAGTGAGTCTGGACGACAGTCCGGTGAAAAACTGTTTTTT | CAISESGRQSGEKLFF
- | TRBJ1-2 | - | TRBV15 | TGTGCCACCAGCAGAGATGGAGTAAACTATGGCTACACCTTC | CATSRDGVNYGYTF
TRBD2 | TRBJ2-1 | few | TRBV27 | TGTGCCAGCAGTCTTAACCGACTAGCGGGGGTATCCTACAATGAGCAGTTCTTC | CASSLNRLAGVSYNEQFF
- | TRBJ2-2 | - | TRBV24-1 | TGTGCCACCAGTGGACTTCGGGCGAACACCGGGGAGCTGTTTTTT | CATSGLRANTGELFF
- | TRBJ1-5 | few | TRBV18 | TGTGCCAGCTCAGGAACAAGAGGCGGCAATCAGCCCCAGCATTTT | CASSGTRGGNQPQHF
- | TRBJ1-3 | once | TRBV10-1 | TGCGCCAGCAGTGAGTCGACATTCGGAAACACCATATATTTT | CASSESTFGNTIYF
- | TRBJ2-3 | - | TRBV21-1 | TGTGCCAGCAGCAAAGCGCTAGCGGGAGGGCGTGCTACGCAGTATTTT | CASSKALAGGRATQYF
TRBD1 | TRBJ1-2 | - | TRBV27 | TGTGCCAGCAGTTTATCGTACAGGGGTAACTATGGCTACACCTTC | CASSLSYRGNYGYTF
TRBD1 | TRBJ1-2 | - | TRBV2 | TGTGCCAGCAACCTGCAGGGGGCGCAGCACTATGGCTACACCTTC | CASNLQGAQHYGYTF
- | TRBJ2-7 | - | TRBV15 | TGTGCCACCAGCAGTTCGATTCAGGGTTCCTACGAGCAGTACTTC | CATSSSIQGSYEQYF
TRBD1 | TRBJ1-2 | - | TRBV25-1 | TGTGCCAGCAGTGAAGCTAACAGGGGGGGCTATGGCTACACCTTC | CASSEANRGGYGYTF
- | TRBJ1-2 | - | TRBV9 | TGTGCCAGCAGCGTAGCTACGGGGGGAGGCTATGGCTACACCTTC | CASSVATGGGYGYTF
TRBD2 | TRBJ2-1 | - | TRBV7-9 | TGTGCCACCCTCCCGCGGGGGTCAGGCTATGAGCAGTTCTTC | CATLPRGSGYEQFF
TRBD2 | TRBJ2-5 | - | TRBV2 | TGTGCCAGCAGTGGGAGGACTAGTGGGGTGGGGGAGACCCAGTACTTC | CASSGRTSGVGETQYF
- | TRBJ1-2 | - | TRBV19 | TGTGCCAGTAGTATAGCGGGACATTTTAACTATGGCTACACCTTC | CASSIAGHFNYGYTF
- | TRBJ1-4 | - | TRBV5-5 | TGTGCCAGCAGACTAGCAATCAATGAAAAACTGTTTTTT | CASRLAINEKLFF
- | TRBJ2-1 | - | TRBV4-2 | TGTGCCAGCTCGGGGATAGGCCCAGACAATGAGCAGTTCTTC | CASSGIGPDNEQFF
TRBD1 | TRBJ1-2 | - | TRBV19 | TGTGCCAGTAGTACGACGACAGGGTCTGGCTATGGCTACACCTTC | CASSTTTGSGYGYTF
TRBD1 | TRBJ1-5 | - | TRBV18 | TGTGCCAGCTCAGGGTCTCCCGGACAGGGGACTCAGCCCCAGCATTTT | CASSGSPGQGTQPQHF
- | TRBJ1-2 | once | TRBV19 | TGTGCCAGTAGTATAGCGGCAGGGGCGGCCTATGGCTACACCTTC | CASSIAAGAAYGYTF
TRBD2 | TRBJ2-1 | - | TRBV7-2 | TGTGCCAGCAGCCCCCGACTAGCGGGAGCGGGGGCCAATGAGCAGTTCTTC | CASSPRLAGAGANEQFF
TRBD1 | TRBJ1-6 | - | TRBV5-1 | TGCGCCAGCAGCTTGATGACAGGGATCGGGGAATCACCCCTCCACTTT | CASSLMTGIGESPLHF
TRBD1 | TRBJ2-3 | - | TRBV11-2 | TGTGCCAGCAGCCAAACAGGGGTCCTCCCCACAGATACGCAGTATTTT | CASSQTGVLPTDTQYF
- | TRBJ1-3 | - | TRBV7-9 | TGTGCCAGCAGAGGAGCCTCTGGAAACACCATATATTTT | CASRGASGNTIYF
- | TRBJ1-2 | few | TRBV6-5 | TGTGCCAGCAGTCCTCTGTTGGTAGGGGCCTATGGCTACACCTTC | CASSPLLVGAYGYTF
- | TRBJ1-1 | - | TRBV19 | TGTGCCAGTAGTATGAAGTTCCGGGGCACTGAAGCTTTCTTT | CASSMKFRGTEAFF